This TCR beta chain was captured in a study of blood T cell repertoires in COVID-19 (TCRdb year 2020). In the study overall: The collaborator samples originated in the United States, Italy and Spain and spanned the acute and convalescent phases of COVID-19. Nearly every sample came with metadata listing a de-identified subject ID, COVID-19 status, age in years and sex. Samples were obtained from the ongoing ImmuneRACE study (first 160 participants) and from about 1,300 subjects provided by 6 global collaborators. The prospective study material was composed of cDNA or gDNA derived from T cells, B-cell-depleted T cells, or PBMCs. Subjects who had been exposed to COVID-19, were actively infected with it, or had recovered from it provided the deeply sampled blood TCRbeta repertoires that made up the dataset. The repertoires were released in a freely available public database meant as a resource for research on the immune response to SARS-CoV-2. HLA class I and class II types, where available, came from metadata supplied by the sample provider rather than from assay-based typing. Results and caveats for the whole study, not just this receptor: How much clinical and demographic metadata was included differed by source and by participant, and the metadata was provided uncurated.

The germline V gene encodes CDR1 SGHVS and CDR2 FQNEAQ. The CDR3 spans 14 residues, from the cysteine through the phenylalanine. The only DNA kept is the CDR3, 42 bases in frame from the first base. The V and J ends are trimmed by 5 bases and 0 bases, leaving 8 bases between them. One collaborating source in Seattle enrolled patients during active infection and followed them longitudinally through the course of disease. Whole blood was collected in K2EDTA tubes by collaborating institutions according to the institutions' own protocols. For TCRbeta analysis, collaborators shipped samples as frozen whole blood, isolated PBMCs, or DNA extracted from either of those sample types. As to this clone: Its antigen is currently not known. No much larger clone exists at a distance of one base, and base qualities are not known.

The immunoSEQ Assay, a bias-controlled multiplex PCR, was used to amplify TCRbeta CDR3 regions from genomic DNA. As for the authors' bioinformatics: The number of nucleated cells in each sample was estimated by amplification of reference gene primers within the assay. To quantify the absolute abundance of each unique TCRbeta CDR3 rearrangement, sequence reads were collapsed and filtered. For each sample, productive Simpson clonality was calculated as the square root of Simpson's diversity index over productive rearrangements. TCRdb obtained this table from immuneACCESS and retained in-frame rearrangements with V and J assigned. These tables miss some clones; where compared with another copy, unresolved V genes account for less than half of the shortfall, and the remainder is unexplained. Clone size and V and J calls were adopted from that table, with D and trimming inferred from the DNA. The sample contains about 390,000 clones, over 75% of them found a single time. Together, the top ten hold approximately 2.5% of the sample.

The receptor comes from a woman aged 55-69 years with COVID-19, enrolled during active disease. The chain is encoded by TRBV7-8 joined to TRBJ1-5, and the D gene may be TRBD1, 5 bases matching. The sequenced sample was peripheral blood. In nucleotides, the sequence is TGTGCCAGCAGCATGACAGATAGCAATCAGCCCCAGCATTTT. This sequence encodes CASSMTDSNQPQHF.